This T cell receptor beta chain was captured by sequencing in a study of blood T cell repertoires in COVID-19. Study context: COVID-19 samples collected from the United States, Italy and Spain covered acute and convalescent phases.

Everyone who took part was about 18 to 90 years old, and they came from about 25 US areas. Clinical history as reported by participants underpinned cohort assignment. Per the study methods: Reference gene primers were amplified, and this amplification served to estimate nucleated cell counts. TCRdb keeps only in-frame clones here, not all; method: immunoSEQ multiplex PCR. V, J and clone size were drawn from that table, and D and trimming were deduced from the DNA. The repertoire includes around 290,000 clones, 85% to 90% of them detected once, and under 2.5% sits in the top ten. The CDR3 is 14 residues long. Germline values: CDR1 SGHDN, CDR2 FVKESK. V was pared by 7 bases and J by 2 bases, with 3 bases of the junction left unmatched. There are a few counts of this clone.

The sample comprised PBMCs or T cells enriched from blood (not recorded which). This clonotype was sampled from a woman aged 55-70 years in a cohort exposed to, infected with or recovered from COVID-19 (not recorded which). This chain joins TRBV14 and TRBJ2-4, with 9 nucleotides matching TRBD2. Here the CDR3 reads CASKPSGTKNIQYF. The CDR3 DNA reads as TGTGCCAGCAAGCCTAGCGGGACCAAAAACATTCAGTACTTC.